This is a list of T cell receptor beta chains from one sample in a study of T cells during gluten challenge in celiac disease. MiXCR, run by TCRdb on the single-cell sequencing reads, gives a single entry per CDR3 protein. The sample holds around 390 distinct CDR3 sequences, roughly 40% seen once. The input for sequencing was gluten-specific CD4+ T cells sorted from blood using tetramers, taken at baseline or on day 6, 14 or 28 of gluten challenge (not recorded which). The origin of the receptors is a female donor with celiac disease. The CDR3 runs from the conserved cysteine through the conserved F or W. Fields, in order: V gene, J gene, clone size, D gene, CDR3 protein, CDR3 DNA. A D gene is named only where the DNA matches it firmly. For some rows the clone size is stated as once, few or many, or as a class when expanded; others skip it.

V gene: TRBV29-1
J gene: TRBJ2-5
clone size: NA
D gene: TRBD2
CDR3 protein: CSASSGGQWGETQYF
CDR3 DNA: TGCAGCGCTTCTAGCGGGGGGCAATGGGGAGAGACCCAGTACTTC

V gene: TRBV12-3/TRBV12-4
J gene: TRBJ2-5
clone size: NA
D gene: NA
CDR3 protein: CASSWSAQETQYF
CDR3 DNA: TGTGCCAGCAGTTGGAGCGCCCAAGAGACCCAGTACTTC

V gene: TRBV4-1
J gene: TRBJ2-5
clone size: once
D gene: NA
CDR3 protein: CASSQGTWGREETQYF
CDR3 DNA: TGCGCCAGCAGCCAAGGAACCTGGGGGCGTGAAGAGACCCAGTACTTC

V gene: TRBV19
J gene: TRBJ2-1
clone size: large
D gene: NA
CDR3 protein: CASSIGYDNEQFF
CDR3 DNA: TGTGCCAGTAGTATAGGTTATGACAATGAGCAGTTCTTC

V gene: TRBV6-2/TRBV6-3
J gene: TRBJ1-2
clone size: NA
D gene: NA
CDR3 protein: CASTGLQARGGYTF
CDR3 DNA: TGTGCCAGCACAGGTTTACAGGCCAGGGGCGGCTACACCTTC

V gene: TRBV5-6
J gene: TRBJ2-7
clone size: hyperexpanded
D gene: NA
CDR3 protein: CASSLGPPVGYEQYF
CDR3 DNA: TGTGCCAGCAGCTTGGGACCGCCGGTTGGGTACGAGCAGTACTTC

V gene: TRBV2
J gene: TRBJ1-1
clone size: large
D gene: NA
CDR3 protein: CASSEALLRVEAFF
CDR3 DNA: TGTGCCAGCAGTGAAGCGCTTCTTCGGGTTGAAGCTTTCTTT

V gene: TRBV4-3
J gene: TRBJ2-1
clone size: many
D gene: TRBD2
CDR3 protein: CASSHLLAGDYNEQFF
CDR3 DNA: TGCGCCAGCAGCCACCTACTAGCGGGGGACTACAATGAGCAGTTCTTC

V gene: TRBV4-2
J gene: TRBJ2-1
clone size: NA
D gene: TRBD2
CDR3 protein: CASSQYGTSGTTYNEQFF
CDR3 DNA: TGTGCCAGCAGCCAGTACGGGACTAGCGGAACCACCTACAATGAGCAGTTCTTC

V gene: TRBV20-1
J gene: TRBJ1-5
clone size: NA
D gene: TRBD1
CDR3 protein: CSATSGTGGEGPQHF
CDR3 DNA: TGCAGTGCTACTTCCGGGACAGGGGGCGAAGGGCCCCAGCATTTT

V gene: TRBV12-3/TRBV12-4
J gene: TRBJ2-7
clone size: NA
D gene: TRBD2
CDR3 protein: CASTGLAGDTEQYF
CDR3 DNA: TGTGCTAGCACCGGACTAGCGGGGGATACCGAGCAGTACTTC

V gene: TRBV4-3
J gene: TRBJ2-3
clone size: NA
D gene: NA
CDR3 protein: CASSHLGTSTDTQYF
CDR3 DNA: TGCGCCAGCAGCCACCTCGGGACTAGCACAGATACGCAGTATTTT

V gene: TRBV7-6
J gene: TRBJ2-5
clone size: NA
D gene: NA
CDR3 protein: CASSFAAQGAEYTQETQYF
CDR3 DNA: TGTGCCAGCAGCTTTGCTGCGCAAGGGGCCGAGTATACCCAAGAGACCCAGTACTTC

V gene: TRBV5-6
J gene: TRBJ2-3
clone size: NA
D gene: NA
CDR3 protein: CVSNLGPSADTQYF
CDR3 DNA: TGTGTCAGCAACTTAGGTCCATCCGCAGATACGCAGTATTTT

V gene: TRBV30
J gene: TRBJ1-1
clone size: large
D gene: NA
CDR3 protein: CAWTVFGGVSTEAFF
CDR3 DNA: TGTGCCTGGACCGTGTTTGGCGGAGTGAGCACTGAAGCTTTCTTT

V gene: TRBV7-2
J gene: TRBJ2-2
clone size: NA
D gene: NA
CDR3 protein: CAGSFRSIQGGELFF
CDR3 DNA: TGTGCCGGCAGCTTCCGTTCGATACAGGGCGGGGAGCTGTTTTTT

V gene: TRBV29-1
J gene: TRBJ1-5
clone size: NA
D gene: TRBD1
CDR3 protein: CSVMTGGWDQPQHF
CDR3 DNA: TGCAGCGTTATGACAGGGGGCTGGGATCAGCCCCAGCATTTT

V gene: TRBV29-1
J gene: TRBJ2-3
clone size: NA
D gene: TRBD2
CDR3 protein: CSVAILAGGPADADTQYF
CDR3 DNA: TGCAGCGTCGCTATTCTAGCGGGAGGGCCGGCGGACGCAGATACGCAGTATTTT

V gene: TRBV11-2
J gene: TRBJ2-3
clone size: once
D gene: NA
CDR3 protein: CVSSPQGGITTDTQYF
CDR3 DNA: TGTGTCAGCAGCCCGCAGGGAGGTATAACGACAGATACGCAGTATTTT

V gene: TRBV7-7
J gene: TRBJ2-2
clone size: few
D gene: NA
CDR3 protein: CASSLYGNTGELFF
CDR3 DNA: TGTGCTAGCAGCTTATACGGGAACACCGGGGAGCTGTTTTTT

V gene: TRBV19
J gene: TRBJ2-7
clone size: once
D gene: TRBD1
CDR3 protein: CASSVRTGGAVQYF
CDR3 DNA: TGTGCCAGTAGTGTCCGGACAGGGGGCGCGGTGCAGTACTTC

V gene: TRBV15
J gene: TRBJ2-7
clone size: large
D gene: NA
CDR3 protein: CATSSLQGHEQYF
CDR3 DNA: TGTGCCACCAGCAGTCTTCAGGGGCACGAGCAGTACTTC

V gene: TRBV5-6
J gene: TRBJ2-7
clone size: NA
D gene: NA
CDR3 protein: CASSLFVSYEQYF
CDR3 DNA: TGTGCCAGCAGCTTGTTCGTTTCGTACGAGCAGTACTTC

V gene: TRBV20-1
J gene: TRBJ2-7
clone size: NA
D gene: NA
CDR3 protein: CSASDVSEQYF
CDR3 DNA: TGCAGTGCTAGTGACGTTTCCGAGCAGTACTTC

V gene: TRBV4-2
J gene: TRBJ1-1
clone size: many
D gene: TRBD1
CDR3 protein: CASSRGQGATEAFF
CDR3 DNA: TGTGCCAGCAGCCGAGGACAGGGGGCAACTGAAGCTTTCTTT

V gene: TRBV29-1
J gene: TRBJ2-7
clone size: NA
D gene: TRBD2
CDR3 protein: CSVGGGTSYEQYF
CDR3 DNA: TGCAGCGTGGGGGGAGGGACCTCCTACGAGCAGTACTTC

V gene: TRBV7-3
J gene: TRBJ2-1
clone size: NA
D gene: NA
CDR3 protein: CASSFSPWVPEQFF
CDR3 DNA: TGTGCCAGCAGCTTCTCGCCCTGGGTTCCTGAGCAGTTCTTC

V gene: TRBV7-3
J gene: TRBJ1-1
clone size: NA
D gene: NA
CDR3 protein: CASSFSRDTEAFF
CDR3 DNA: TGTGCCAGCAGCTTTTCCAGAGACACTGAAGCTTTCTTT

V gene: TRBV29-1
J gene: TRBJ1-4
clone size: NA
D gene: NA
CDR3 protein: CSVALPADEKLFF
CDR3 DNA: TGCAGCGTTGCCCTACCGGCTGATGAAAAACTGTTTTTT